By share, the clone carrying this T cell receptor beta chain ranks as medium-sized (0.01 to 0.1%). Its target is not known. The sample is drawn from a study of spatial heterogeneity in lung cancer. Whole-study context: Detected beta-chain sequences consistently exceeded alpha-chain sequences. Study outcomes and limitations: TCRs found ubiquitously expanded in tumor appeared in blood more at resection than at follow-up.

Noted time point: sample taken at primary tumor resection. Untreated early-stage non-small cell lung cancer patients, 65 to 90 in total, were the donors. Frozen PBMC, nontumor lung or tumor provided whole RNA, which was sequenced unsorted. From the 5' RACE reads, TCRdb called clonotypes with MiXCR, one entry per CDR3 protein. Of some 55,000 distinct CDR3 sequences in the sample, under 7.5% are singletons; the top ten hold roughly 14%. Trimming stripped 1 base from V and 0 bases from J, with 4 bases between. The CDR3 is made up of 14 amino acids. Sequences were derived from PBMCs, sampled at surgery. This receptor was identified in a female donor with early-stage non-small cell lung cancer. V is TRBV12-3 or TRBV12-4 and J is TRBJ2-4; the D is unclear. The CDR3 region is CASSLGGAKNIQYF. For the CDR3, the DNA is TGTGCCAGCAGTTTAGGAGGAGCCAAAAACATTCAGTACTTC.